The clone carrying this T cell receptor beta chain was seen a handful of times. These data are taken from a study of identical twins. V gave up 4 bases and J gave up 2 bases, with 18 bases separating them. The CDR3 consists of 18 residues. Looked up from germline, CDR1 is SGHAT and CDR2 is FQDESV (reference sequence). TCRdb re-called the 5' RACE reads through MiXCR, storing one row per CDR3 protein. The data show 450,000 or so distinct CDR3 sequences, approximately 24% seen once. Separately, the same data were catalogued under a study of T cells expressing NK-cell markers. That report notes: The leading position in the CD3+CD56-NKG2C+ fraction of several donors also went to these clonotypes.

J is TRBJ2-6 and V is TRBV11-1; D might be TRBD2 (5 bases). The TCR comes from a woman aged 18 to 35 in good health. The sequenced material came from CD4+ T cells sorted from blood. CDR3 loop: CASSSISGGSAGANVLTF. CDR3 in DNA: TGTGCCAGCAGCTCCATCAGTGGCGGGTCCGCTGGGGCCAACGTCCTGACTTTC.